This paragraph covers one T cell receptor (beta chain) sequence. After removal of 6 bases from V and 4 bases from J, the junction contained 5 bases not matched to a gene. This CDR3 is built from 14 residues. The germline V gene has CDR1 KGHSH and CDR2 LQKENI. Clones were read by immunoSEQ multiplex PCR, and TCRdb kept only the in-frame ones, dropping some. Of about 330,000 clones in the sample, 87% were seen once. This specimen belongs to a study of blood T cell repertoires in COVID-19. This chain joins TRBV18 and TRBJ1-1; 10 bases are shared with TRBD1. The material sequenced was PBMCs or T cells enriched from blood (not recorded which). The TCR comes from a woman younger than 45 who had recovered from COVID-19. The CDR3: CASSRDRGSTEAFF. CDR3 sequence (DNA): TGTGCCAGCTCCCGGGACAGGGGATCCACTGAAGCTTTCTTT.